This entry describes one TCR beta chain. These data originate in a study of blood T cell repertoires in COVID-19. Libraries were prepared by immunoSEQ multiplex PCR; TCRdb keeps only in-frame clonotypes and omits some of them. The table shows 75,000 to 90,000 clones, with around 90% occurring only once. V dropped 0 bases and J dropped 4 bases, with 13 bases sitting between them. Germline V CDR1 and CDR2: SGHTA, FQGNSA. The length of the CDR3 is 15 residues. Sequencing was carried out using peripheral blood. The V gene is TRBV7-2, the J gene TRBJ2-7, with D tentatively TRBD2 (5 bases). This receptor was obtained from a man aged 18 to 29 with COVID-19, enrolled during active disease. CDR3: CASSLAGGSGYEQYF. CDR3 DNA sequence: TGTGCCAGCAGCTTAGCTGGTGGGAGTGGGTACGAGCAGTACTTC. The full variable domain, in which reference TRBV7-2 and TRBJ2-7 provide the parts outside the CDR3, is GAGVSQSPSNKVTEKGKDVELRCDPISGHTALYWYRQSLGQGLEFLIYFQGNSAPDKSGLPSDRFSAERTGGSVSTLTIQRTQQEDSAVYLCASSLAGGSGYEQYFGPGTRLTVT.